This T cell receptor beta chain was recovered during a study of T cell responses to AZD1222 COVID-19 vaccine. Profiled with immunoSEQ multiplex PCR; TCRdb holds only in-frame clones, not every one. The sample contains 90,000 to 120,000 clones, more than 75% of which appear only once. CDR1 and CDR2 from the germline V gene are SGHTA and FQGNSA. The CDR3 consists of 13 residues. V was clipped by 5 bases and J by 7 bases, with 12 bases between them. The chain combines TRBV7-2 with TRBJ1-3; tentatively, D is TRBD1 (6 bases). The specimen comprised peripheral blood, sampled on day 0 of AZD1222 vaccination. This TCR came from an adult in good health. The CDR3 coding sequence is TGTGCCAGCAGCCAGGGGTCCGGGAACACCATATATTTT. It translates to CASSQGSGNTIYF.